Presented here are 9 T cell receptor beta chains from one specimen sequenced in a study of blood T cell repertoires in COVID-19. Sequencing used immunoSEQ multiplex PCR; TCRdb keeps in-frame clones, though not all of them. The sample lists about 300,000 clones; around 87% were seen once. The specimen was PBMCs or T cells enriched from blood (not recorded which). These receptors all stem from a young woman with acute COVID-19.

V and J are TRBV30 and TRBJ1-1; D unclear. Per the germline V gene, CDR1 is GTSNPN and CDR2 is SVGIG (reference sequence). V lost 7 bases and J lost 0, with 15 bases in between. The CDR3 consists of 14 residues. CDR3 in DNA: TGTGCCTCAGACGGGGTGCCTATGAACACTGAAGCTTTCTTT. Translating gives CASDGVPMNTEAFF.

The chain employs TRBV7-6 and TRBJ2-2; D is perhaps TRBD1 (6 bases). Germline V gene lookup returns CDR1 SGHVS and CDR2 FNYEAQ. V was trimmed by 2 bases and J by 4 bases, leaving 17 bases between them. The CDR3 consists of 17 residues. Here the CDR3 DNA reads TGTGCCAGCAGCTTAATACAGGGAATAGAGCGCACCGGGGAGCTGTTTTTT. Translated, it gives CASSLIQGIERTGELFF.

This chain links TRBV7-9 with TRBJ2-1, with 12 bases identical to TRBD2. The CDR3 is 15 amino acids. The trim removed 4 bases at V and 14 bases at J, leaving 12 bases unmatched. Germline CDR1 is SEHNR and CDR2 is FQNEAQ (reference sequence). CDR3 sequence (DNA): TGTGCCAGCAGCTCCGAATTGAACCCTAGCGGGAGGGAGTTCTTC. Amino acid sequence: CASSSELNPSGREFF.

V is TRBV5-1 and J is TRBJ1-4, with 9 bases fitting TRBD1. The V gene end was trimmed by 3 bases and the J gene end by 8 bases; junction bases not matched to a gene: 5. The germline CDR1 and CDR2 sequences are SGHRS and YFSETQ. The CDR3 contains 14 residues. The CDR3 here is CASSSGQGWEKLFF. In nucleotides, the CDR3 is TGCGCCAGCAGCTCGGGACAGGGTTGGGAAAAACTGTTTTTT. Full variable domain (missing parts from reference TRBV5-1 and TRBJ1-4): KAGVTQTPRYLIKTRGQQVTLSCSPISGHRSVSWYQQTPGQGLQFLFEYFSETQRNKGNFPGRFSGRQFSNSRSEMNVSTLELGDSALYLCASSSGQGWEKLFFGSGTQLSVL.

The rearrangement uses TRBV2 and TRBJ1-2; D remains ambiguous. This CDR3 is built from 15 residues. CDR1 is SNHLY, CDR2 FYNNEI, per germline. V was trimmed by 3 bases and J by 4 bases, leaving 15 bases between them. The CDR3 DNA sequence: TGTGCCAGCAGTGAGGGCAGTTCGTTTAGCTATGGCTACACCTTC. Its protein product is CASSEGSSFSYGYTF.

The chain employs TRBV14 and TRBJ1-4, with 8 bases lining up with TRBD1. Germline V gene sequence: CDR1 SGHDN, CDR2 FVKESK. J gave up 9 bases and V 1 base, and 4 bases lay outside the gene matches. CDR3 length equals 14 residues. The CDR3 is CASSQAGGGKKLFF. The DNA of the CDR3 is TGTGCCAGCAGCCAAGCAGGGGGCGGTAAAAAACTGTTTTTT.

V and J are TRBV18 and TRBJ1-2, with TRBD1 matching over 9 bases. CDR1 and CDR2 (germline): KGHSH, LQKENI. The CDR3 spans 17 residues. V dropped 3 bases and J dropped 0; count of bases not matched to a gene: 8. The CDR3: CASSPSQGAEANYGYTF. CDR3 DNA: TGTGCCAGCTCACCCTCACAGGGGGCCGAAGCTAACTATGGCTACACCTTC. The full variable domain, rest sourced from reference TRBV18 and TRBJ1-2, is NAGVMQNPRHLVRRRGQEARLRCSPMKGHSHVYWYRQLPEEGLKFMVYLQKENIIDESGMPKERFSAEFPKEGPSILRIQQVVRGDSAAYFCASSPSQGAEANYGYTFGSGTRLTVV.

The chain links TRBV5-1 to TRBJ2-1, with TRBD2 matching 9 bases. The CDR3 covers 15 residues. V was pared by 2 bases and J by 8 bases, with 8 bases of the junction left unmatched. Looked up from germline, CDR1 is SGHRS and CDR2 is YFSETQ. The CDR3 DNA follows: TGCGCCAGCAGCTTCTTAGCGGGAGAGGTCGATGAGCAGTTCTTC. This gives the protein CASSFLAGEVDEQFF.

The genes are TRBV5-5 and TRBJ1-1; D possibly corresponds to TRBD1 (5 bases). The length of the CDR3 is 15 residues. Germline CDR1 is SGHKS and CDR2 is YYEKEE (reference sequence). Trimming stripped 0 bases from V and 5 bases from J, with 14 bases between. CDR3 nucleotide sequence: TGTGCCAGCAGCTTGGCCTGGGGGGGATATACTGAAGCTTTCTTT. Translated: CASSLAWGGYTEAFF.